The T cell receptor beta chain described here comes from a study of T cell repertoires in cytomegalovirus infection. Study background: In public TCR beta signatures, there were indications of both CMV infection and matching HLA type.

A single record per CDR3 protein comes from TCRdb applying MiXCR to the reads. The data hold roughly 300,000 distinct CDR3 sequences, with roughly 25% observed a single time. Study-wide points: Across the ex vivo response, the dominant clonotypes were HLA-C-restricted CMV-specific TCR beta clonotypes.

Comment on this clonotype: Its antigen is unknown.

The sequenced material came from PBMCs. The TCR sequence derives from a human donor in good health (CMV status not recorded). Some clones in this sample may be carry-over from other donors' samples.

Written as DNA, the CDR3 is TGTGCCAGCATGATAGGACAGGGCCGCACTGAAGCTTTCTTT. Its protein is CASMIGQGRTEAFF. This rearrangement joins TRBV12-3 or TRBV12-4 to TRBJ1-1, with 8 bases matching TRBD1. The CDR3 contains 14 residues. After removal of 7 bases from V and 4 bases from J, the junction contained 8 bases not matched to a gene.